A selection of T cell receptor beta chains follows, all from one sample in a study of human T cells and chemical hapten exposure. Each CDR3 protein is one row after TCRdb ran MiXCR on the RACE reads. The data hold roughly 92,000 distinct CDR3 sequences, with over 10% observed a single time. The source was whole blood, collected in connection with sensitization to the hapten diphenylcyclopropenone (DPC). These receptors came from a woman aged 40 to 50 with alopecia areata. Some clones in this sample may be carry-over from other donors' samples. Each CDR3 is given without its conserved first and last residue. The size entry is marked missing in some rows and otherwise reads once, few, many or a size class.

CDR3aa: ASSSNTGELF; j_gene: TRBJ2-2; v_gene: TRBV28; abundance: .
CDR3aa: ASSQTDRGLFGELF; j_gene: TRBJ2-2; v_gene: TRBV4-3; abundance: few
CDR3aa: ASSRTGTGNEQF; j_gene: TRBJ2-1; v_gene: TRBV7-6; abundance: many
CDR3aa: SARDRGPNYGYT; j_gene: TRBJ1-2; v_gene: TRBV20-1; abundance: many
CDR3aa: ASSVDVGNYNEQF; j_gene: TRBJ2-1; v_gene: TRBV9; abundance: many
CDR3aa: ASIPGGVKNEQF; j_gene: TRBJ2-1; v_gene: TRBV6-2/TRBV6-3; abundance: .
CDR3aa: ASRPRGRYEQY; j_gene: TRBJ2-7; v_gene: TRBV12-3/TRBV12-4; abundance: .
CDR3aa: ASSRDSNSPLH; j_gene: TRBJ1-6; v_gene: TRBV25-1; abundance: many
CDR3aa: ASSVSSALSYEQY; j_gene: TRBJ2-7; v_gene: TRBV5-1; abundance: .
CDR3aa: ASSRRTSGRAVADTQY; j_gene: TRBJ2-3; v_gene: TRBV6-2/TRBV6-3; abundance: many
CDR3aa: ASSVGTSASSYEQY; j_gene: TRBJ2-7; v_gene: TRBV9; abundance: many